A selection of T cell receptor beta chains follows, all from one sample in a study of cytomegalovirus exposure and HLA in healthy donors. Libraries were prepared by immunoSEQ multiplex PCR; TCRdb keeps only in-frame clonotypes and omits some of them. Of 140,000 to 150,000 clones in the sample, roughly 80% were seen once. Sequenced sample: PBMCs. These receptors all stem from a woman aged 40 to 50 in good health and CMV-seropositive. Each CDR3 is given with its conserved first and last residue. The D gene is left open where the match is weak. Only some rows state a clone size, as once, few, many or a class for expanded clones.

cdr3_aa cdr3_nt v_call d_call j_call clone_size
CASRLGQLNTEAFF TGTGCCAGCAGACTCGGACAGCTGAACACTGAAGCTTTCTTT TRBV7-9 . TRBJ1-1 .
CASTKLERQLVRSSYNSPLHF TGTGCCAGCACCAAACTCGAACGACAGTTGGTCAGGAGCTCCTATAATTCACCCCTCCACTTT TRBV27 . TRBJ1-6 .
CASSNEAGSTDTQYF TGTGCCAGCAGCAACGAAGCGGGGAGCACAGATACGCAGTATTTT TRBV21-1 . TRBJ2-3 once
CASSFATTSGYNEQFF TGTGCCAGCAGCTTTGCAACGACTAGCGGTTACAATGAGCAGTTCTTC TRBV11-3 TRBD2 TRBJ2-1 .
CASSLGGTGSTDTQYF TGCGCCAGCAGCTTGGGTGGGACAGGGTCCACAGATACGCAGTATTTT TRBV5-1 TRBD1 TRBJ2-3 .
CASSQLAGVADTQYF TGTGCCAGCAGCCAGCTAGCGGGGGTGGCAGATACGCAGTATTTT TRBV4-2 TRBD2 TRBJ2-3 .
CAWNHISSYNEQFF TGTGCCTGGAACCACATAAGCTCCTACAATGAGCAGTTCTTC TRBV30 . TRBJ2-1 .
CASSLELQATEAFF TGCGCCAGCAGCTTGGAATTACAGGCCACTGAAGCTTTCTTT TRBV5-1 . TRBJ1-1 .
CASSLALDQPQHF TGCGCCAGCAGCTTGGCCCTCGATCAGCCCCAGCATTTT TRBV5-1 . TRBJ1-5 once
CASSVSGGSYEQYF TGTGCCAGCAGCGTGAGTGGGGGCTCCTACGAGCAGTACTTC TRBV9 . TRBJ2-7 .
CAWDPAGQGAEVGEQFF TGTGCCTGGGACCCCGCGGGACAGGGGGCGGAGGTAGGTGAGCAGTTCTTC TRBV30 TRBD1 TRBJ2-1 .
CASSKVGHVDSPLHF TGTGCCAGCAGCAAAGTTGGCCATGTCGATTCACCCCTCCACTTT TRBV21-1 . TRBJ1-6 once
CASAGGHNQPQHF TGTGCCAGCGCCGGGGGGCATAATCAGCCCCAGCATTTT TRBV6-1 . TRBJ1-5 .
CASSAAWASGGNYGYTF TGTGCCAGCAGTGCCGCGTGGGCCTCTGGGGGGAACTATGGCTACACCTTC TRBV6-1 . TRBJ1-2 .
CATSRDPSGYEQYF TGTGCCACCAGCAGAGATCCGTCGGGCTACGAGCAGTACTTC TRBV15 . TRBJ2-7 .
CASSLFSPGEGYSNQPQHF TGTGCCAGCAGTTTATTTTCCCCAGGGGAGGGATATAGCAATCAGCCCCAGCATTTT TRBV28 . TRBJ1-5 .
CASSSGQANTEAFF TGCGCCAGCAGCTCGGGACAGGCGAACACTGAAGCTTTCTTT TRBV5-1 TRBD1 TRBJ1-1 .
CAITEMAGSYEQYF TGTGCCATCACCGAGATGGCAGGTTCCTACGAGCAGTACTTC TRBV10-3 . TRBJ2-7 .
CASSPATGQETQYF TGTGCCAGCAGCCCTGCGACGGGCCAAGAGACCCAGTACTTC TRBV5-4 . TRBJ2-5 .
CASKTPGEGYGYTF TGTGCCAGCAAGACCCCAGGCGAGGGTTATGGCTACACCTTC TRBV28 . TRBJ1-2 .
CASSLGTGRTGELFF TGCGCCAGCAGCTTGGGGACAGGGAGGACCGGGGAGCTGTTTTTT TRBV5-1 TRBD1 TRBJ2-2 once
CASSRRGSYEQYF TGTGCCAGCAGTCGCAGGGGATCCTACGAGCAGTACTTC TRBV27 . TRBJ2-7 .
CASSFDRDYEQYF TGTGCCAGCAGCTTTGACAGGGACTACGAGCAGTACTTC TRBV7-6 TRBD1 TRBJ2-7 .
CAKDSSNQPQHF TGTGCCAAGGACTCAAGTAATCAGCCCCAGCATTTT TRBV10-3 . TRBJ1-5 .
CASSSFRDSYYGYTF TGTGCCAGCAGCTCATTCCGGGACTCCTACTATGGCTACACCTTC TRBV5-6 . TRBJ1-2 few
CASSQGTGRSYGYTF TGTGCCAGCAGCCAAGGGACAGGAAGGAGCTATGGCTACACCTTC TRBV27 TRBD1 TRBJ1-2 .
CASSRTGGASGNTIYF TGTGCCAGCAGCAGGACAGGGGGCGCGTCAGGAAACACCATATATTTT TRBV14 TRBD1 TRBJ1-3 .
CSVAGSYNEQFF TGCAGCGTTGCAGGATCCTACAATGAGCAGTTCTTC TRBV29-1 . TRBJ2-1 few
CASSTHGYGYTF TGTGCCAGCAGTACCCACGGCTATGGCTACACCTTC TRBV28 . TRBJ1-2 .
CASSFGTGNGNTEAFF TGCGCCAGCAGCTTTGGGACAGGGAACGGGAACACTGAAGCTTTCTTT TRBV5-1 TRBD1 TRBJ1-1 .
CASTPPYDSLTGELFF TGTGCCAGCACCCCGCCGTACGATAGCCTCACCGGGGAGCTGTTTTTT TRBV5-5 . TRBJ2-2 .
CASSAGGRGGGEQYF TGTGCCAGCAGTGCGGGTGGAAGGGGGGGAGGCGAGCAGTACTTC TRBV2 . TRBJ2-7 .
CASSEVGGVGTEAFF TGTGCCAGCAGTGAAGTCGGGGGAGTGGGAACTGAAGCTTTCTTT TRBV6-1 . TRBJ1-1 .
CASSGTTPQETQYF TGTGCCAGCTCTGGGACTACTCCTCAAGAGACCCAGTACTTC TRBV2 TRBD2 TRBJ2-5 .
CASSSRRTGGKGEQFF TGTGCCAGCAGTTCCCGGAGGACAGGGGGCAAGGGGGAGCAGTTCTTC TRBV7-2 TRBD1 TRBJ2-1 .
CASSSGNEQFF TGTGCCAGCTCATCCGGTAATGAGCAGTTCTTC TRBV18 . TRBJ2-1 once
CASSPGGPYQPQHF TGCGCCAGCAGCCCCGGTGGGCCGTATCAGCCCCAGCATTTT TRBV5-1 . TRBJ1-5 .
CASSGQGYNQPQHF TGCGCCAGCAGCGGACAGGGTTACAATCAGCCCCAGCATTTT TRBV10-1 TRBD1 TRBJ1-5 .
CASSLGGQGTGELFF TGTGCCAGCAGCTTAGGGGGCCAGGGCACCGGGGAGCTGTTTTTT TRBV7-2 . TRBJ2-2 .
CASSPILGGGAPDTQYF TGTGCCAGCAGCCCAATTTTGGGCGGGGGGGCCCCGGATACGCAGTATTTT TRBV7-6 TRBD2 TRBJ2-3 once
CASSLGDRLTTEAFF TGTGCCAGCAGCTTAGGGGACAGACTTACCACTGAAGCTTTCTTT TRBV11-2 TRBD1 TRBJ1-1 .
CSSSSLNSPLHF TGTTCCAGCAGCTCCCTTAATTCACCCCTCCACTTT TRBV7-9 . TRBJ1-6 .
CASSQGPAGHGYTF TGTGCCAGCAGCCAGGGGCCAGCGGGGCATGGCTACACCTTC TRBV7-6 . TRBJ1-2 .
CASSPQGTGTEAFF TGTGCCAGCAGCCCACAGGGGACGGGCACTGAAGCTTTCTTT TRBV11-2 TRBD1 TRBJ1-1 .
CASSPRQGDVEQYF TGTGCCAGCTCACCACGACAGGGGGATGTCGAGCAGTACTTC TRBV18 TRBD1 TRBJ2-7 few